Listed below are T cell receptor beta chains from one sample, sequenced in a study of CD8+ T cells in alopecia areata. The table came from immunoSEQ multiplex PCR; TCRdb's copy has only in-frame clones and leaves some out. Among about 180,000 clones listed, 63% were seen once. The material sequenced was CD4+ T cells sorted from blood, taken at week 0. Receptors originate from a human donor with alopecia areata. The conserved cysteine and the conserved F or W are not part of the CDR3 here.

V gene,CDR3 protein
TRBV27,ASSLSGVRARTDTQY
TRBV29-1,SVTGGPLKADTQY
TRBV7-2,ASSRGRLPTDTQY
TRBV5-4,ASSLFPETQY
TRBV6-6,ASDRGQYEQY
TRBV9,ASSLTSGVSSYEQY
TRBV30,AWSVLGTNEKLF
TRBV9,ASSVATGDAYEQY
TRBV29-1,SVLLGTMYNEQF
TRBV5-1,ASSLGPGSSYEQY
TRBV5-1,ASSLEGPENGYT
TRBV19,ASRGIGELF
TRBV29-1,SVSGQMLNTEAF
TRBV30,AWSPQRAANYGYT
TRBV30,AWSVGVAVQPQH
TRBV15,ATSSALTINEQY
TRBV29-1,SVGEQFFEKLF
TRBV27,ASSLTVGQPQH
TRBV7-3,ASSLAGENTDTQY
TRBV6-1,ASSDPFREQY
TRBV5-1,ASNRDAGGTDTQY
TRBV29-1,SVSGTQNTEAF
TRBV10-1,ASSEFTSQPQH
TRBV29-1,SISQGSGTEAF
TRBV29-1,SVEPPERRAEAF
TRBV29-1,SVPGTAYGYT
TRBV15,ATSTSMREAF
TRBV7-2,ASSLEVGLSGHTYEQY
TRBV29-1,SVHGENIQY
TRBV2,ASSLVPTTYEQY
TRBV4-3,ASSPRVGGGAGNEQF
TRBV30,AWSDDGTTSGQPQH
TRBV11-3,ASSLVGDRATEAF
TRBV2,ASSRPSGGFYNEQF
TRBV2,ASRARQPTEQF
TRBV7-6,ASSSRTDRNTEAF
TRBV29-1,SVEQGPDTQY
TRBV4-3,ASSQVEGSNYGYT
TRBV4-1,ASSQEKGLAGKLSYNEQF
TRBV30,AWSVGALLAKNIQY
TRBV11-2,ASSFSRGLAGTEQY
TRBV29-1,SVIRTVSTDTQY
TRBV7-9,ASSFGGDSTDTQY
TRBV30,AWSVRASGANVLT
TRBV15,ATSKSRAQETQY
TRBV29-1,SVATDTDTQY
TRBV7-6,ASSSRQGRGNQPQH
TRBV15,ATSRDLTGAPQGYGYT
TRBV19,ATGTGPSVGT
TRBV7-3,ASSPQSVGEQF